Listed below are T cell receptor beta chains from one sample, sequenced in a study of cytomegalovirus exposure and HLA in healthy donors. TCRdb keeps only in-frame clones here, not all; method: immunoSEQ multiplex PCR. The sample contains 150,000 to 200,000 clones, approximately 86% of which appear only once. Sequenced: PBMCs. Source of these receptors: a man between 25 and 39 years old in good health and CMV-seropositive. CDR3s include the opening cysteine and the closing phenylalanine or tryptophan. A D gene is named only where the DNA matches it firmly. Clone size, where shown, is once, few, many, or a class for clones that have expanded.

J,V,size,D,CDR3,DNA
TRBJ2-7,TRBV28,.,TRBD1,CASRAGDRSHEQYF,TGTGCCAGCAGGGCTGGGGACAGATCCCACGAGCAGTACTTC
TRBJ2-7,TRBV11-2,.,.,CASSFGTDSYEQYF,TGTGCCAGCAGCTTCGGGACGGATTCCTACGAGCAGTACTTC
TRBJ2-3,TRBV7-3,.,.,CASSLGLNTDTQYF,TGTGCCAGCAGCTTAGGACTTAACACAGATACGCAGTATTTT
TRBJ2-7,TRBV5-1,.,.,CASSLTVSAGDYEQYF,TGCGCCAGCAGCTTGACGGTCTCGGCAGGTGACTACGAGCAGTACTTC
TRBJ1-1,TRBV9,.,TRBD1,CASSITGTGTEAFF,TGTGCCAGCAGCATCACCGGGACAGGCACTGAAGCTTTCTTT
TRBJ1-2,TRBV7-2,.,.,CASSFYRVGDYGYTF,TGTGCCAGCAGCTTTTACAGGGTGGGGGACTATGGCTACACCTTC
TRBJ1-3,TRBV30,.,.,CAWSVEGNTIYF,TGTGCCTGGAGTGTGGAGGGAAACACCATATATTTT
TRBJ1-1,TRBV28,.,.,CASSARTAFTEAFF,TGTGCCAGCAGTGCGAGGACAGCCTTCACTGAAGCTTTCTTT
TRBJ2-1,TRBV7-9,.,TRBD2,CASSIPSSGVYNEQFF,TGTGCCAGCAGCATCCCCAGTAGCGGGGTATACAATGAGCAGTTCTTC
TRBJ1-5,TRBV10-2,few,.,CASSEQGREPQHF,TGCGCCAGCAGTGAACAGGGCCGGGAGCCCCAGCATTTT
TRBJ2-7,TRBV7-2,.,.,CASSSTVANYEQYF,TGTGCCAGCAGCTCAACGGTCGCAAACTACGAGCAGTACTTC
TRBJ2-7,TRBV4-1,.,TRBD2,CASSQDGTSANYEQYF,TGCGCCAGCAGCCAAGATGGGACTAGTGCCAACTACGAGCAGTACTTC
TRBJ2-7,TRBV5-4,.,TRBD2,CASRPERASGRSYEQYF,TGTGCCAGCCGACCTGAGCGGGCTAGCGGGAGAAGCTACGAGCAGTACTTC
TRBJ2-7,TRBV10-3,.,TRBD2,CAISESWASGRANYEQYF,TGTGCCATCAGTGAGTCCTGGGCTAGCGGGAGGGCAAACTACGAGCAGTACTTC
TRBJ2-5,TRBV6-5,.,.,CASSPRGVGAETQYF,TGTGCCAGCAGTCCCAGGGGTGTGGGAGCAGAGACCCAGTACTTC
TRBJ2-7,TRBV11-3,.,TRBD1,CASSVGQDIHEQYF,TGTGCCAGCAGCGTGGGACAGGACATCCACGAGCAGTACTTC
TRBJ2-7,TRBV9,few,.,CASSPLGSSYEQYF,TGTGCCAGCAGCCCCCTTGGTAGCTCCTACGAGCAGTACTTC
TRBJ2-7,TRBV29-1,.,.,CSVGLGRSSYEQYF,TGCAGCGTTGGATTGGGGAGGAGCTCCTACGAGCAGTACTTC
TRBJ1-5,TRBV28,.,TRBD1,CASSLLDRVNQPQHF,TGTGCCAGCAGTTTATTGGACAGGGTAAATCAGCCCCAGCATTTT
TRBJ2-5,TRBV11-3,.,.,CASSRGGKETQYF,TGTGCCAGCAGTCGAGGGGGGAAAGAGACCCAGTACTTC
TRBJ2-7,TRBV27,.,.,CASSRSLGPHYEQYF,TGTGCCAGCAGTCGTTCACTAGGACCTCACTACGAGCAGTACTTC
TRBJ1-5,TRBV7-2,.,.,CAVSLRGNNQPQHF,TGTGCCGTATCCTTGAGGGGTAACAATCAGCCCCAGCATTTT
TRBJ2-1,TRBV5-4,.,.,CASSFNNEQFF,TGTGCCAGCAGCTTCAACAATGAGCAGTTCTTC
TRBJ2-7,TRBV7-2,.,TRBD2,CASSSTPGLAPGEQYF,TGTGCCAGCAGCTCAACCCCGGGACTAGCGCCAGGCGAGCAGTACTTC
TRBJ2-7,TRBV5-1,.,TRBD1,CASKPRDRGDEQYF,TGCGCCAGCAAACCACGCGACAGGGGAGACGAGCAGTACTTC
TRBJ2-1,TRBV15,.,.,CATSRDLYLANEQFF,TGTGCCACCAGCAGAGATCTCTACCTGGCGAATGAGCAGTTCTTC